This T cell receptor (beta chain) was recovered during a study of T-cell reconstitution after alpha-beta-depleted transplantation in children. Molecular barcoding with unique molecular identifiers was used for the TCRbeta library. TCRdb itself ran the PCR reads through MiXCR, one entry per CDR3 protein. The sample records 170,000 or so distinct CDR3 sequences, roughly 6.8% being singletons. Germline CDR1 MDHEN, CDR2 SYDVKM. The CDR3 extends over 14 amino acids. V lost 8 bases, J lost 0 bases, and 13 bases lay in between. The rearrangement joins TRBV28 to TRBJ1-1; weak D call: TRBD1 (6 bases). This specimen consisted of PBMCs from the stem cell graft donor, obtained from the stem cell graft. This receptor was identified in a human donor who donated a stem cell graft to a child with Wiskott-Aldrich syndrome. DNA for the CDR3: TGTGCCAGCTGGGATGGACAGATGAACACTGAAGCTTTCTTT. Protein: CASWDGQMNTEAFF.